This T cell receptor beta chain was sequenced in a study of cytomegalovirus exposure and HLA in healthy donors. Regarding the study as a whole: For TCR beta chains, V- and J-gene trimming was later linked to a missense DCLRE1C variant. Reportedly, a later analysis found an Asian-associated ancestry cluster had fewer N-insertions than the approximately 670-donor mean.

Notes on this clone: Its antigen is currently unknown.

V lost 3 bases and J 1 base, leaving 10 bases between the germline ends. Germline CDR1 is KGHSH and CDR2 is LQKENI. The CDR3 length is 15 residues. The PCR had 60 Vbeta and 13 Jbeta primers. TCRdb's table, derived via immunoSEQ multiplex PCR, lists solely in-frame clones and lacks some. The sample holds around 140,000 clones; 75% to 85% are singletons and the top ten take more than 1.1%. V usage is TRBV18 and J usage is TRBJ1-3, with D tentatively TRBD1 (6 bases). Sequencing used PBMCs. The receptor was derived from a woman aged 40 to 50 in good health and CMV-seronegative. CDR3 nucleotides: TGTGCCAGCTCACCGGTAGGGGGTTCTGGAAACACCATATATTTT. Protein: CASSPVGGSGNTIYF.